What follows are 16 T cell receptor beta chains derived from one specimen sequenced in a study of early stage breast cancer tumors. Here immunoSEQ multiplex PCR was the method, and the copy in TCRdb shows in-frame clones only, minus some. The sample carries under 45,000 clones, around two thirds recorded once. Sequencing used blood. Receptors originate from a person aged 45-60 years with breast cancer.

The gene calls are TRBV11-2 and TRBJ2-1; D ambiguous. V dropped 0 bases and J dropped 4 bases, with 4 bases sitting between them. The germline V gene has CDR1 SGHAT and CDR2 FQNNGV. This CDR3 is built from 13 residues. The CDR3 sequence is CASSLDLYNEQFF. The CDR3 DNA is TGTGCCAGCAGCTTAGACCTGTACAATGAGCAGTTCTTC.

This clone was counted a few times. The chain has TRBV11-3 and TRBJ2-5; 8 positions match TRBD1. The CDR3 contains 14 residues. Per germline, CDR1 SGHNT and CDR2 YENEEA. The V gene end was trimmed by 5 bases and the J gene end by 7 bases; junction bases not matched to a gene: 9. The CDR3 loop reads CASSLQGAGGTQYF. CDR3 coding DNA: TGTGCCAGCAGCCTCCAGGGGGCTGGGGGGACCCAGTACTTC.

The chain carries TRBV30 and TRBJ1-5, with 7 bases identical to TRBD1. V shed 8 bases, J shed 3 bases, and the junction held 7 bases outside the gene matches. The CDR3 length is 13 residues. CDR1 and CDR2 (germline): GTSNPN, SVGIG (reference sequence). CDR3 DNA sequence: TGTGCCGGCCAGGGGGGAGACAATCAGCCCCAGCATTTT. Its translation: CAGQGGDNQPQHF.

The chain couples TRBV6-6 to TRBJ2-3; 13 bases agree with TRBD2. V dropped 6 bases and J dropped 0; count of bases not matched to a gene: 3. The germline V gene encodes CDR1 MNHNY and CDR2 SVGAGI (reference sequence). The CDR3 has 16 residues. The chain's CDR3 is CASSRGLAGSTDTQYF. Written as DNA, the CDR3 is TGTGCCAGCAGCCGGGGACTAGCGGGGAGCACAGATACGCAGTATTTT.

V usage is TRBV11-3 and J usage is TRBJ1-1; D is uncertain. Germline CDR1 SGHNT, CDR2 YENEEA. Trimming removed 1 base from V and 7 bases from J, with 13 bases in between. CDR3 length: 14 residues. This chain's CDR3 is CASSLVPFGREAFF. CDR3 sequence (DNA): TGTGCCAGCAGCTTAGTCCCGTTTGGGCGTGAAGCTTTCTTT.

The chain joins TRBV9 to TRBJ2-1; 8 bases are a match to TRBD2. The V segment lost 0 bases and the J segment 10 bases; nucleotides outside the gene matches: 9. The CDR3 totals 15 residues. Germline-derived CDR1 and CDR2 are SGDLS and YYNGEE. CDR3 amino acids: CASSVGFSSGAEQFF. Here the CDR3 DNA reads TGTGCCAGCAGCGTAGGATTCAGTAGCGGGGCGGAGCAGTTCTTC.

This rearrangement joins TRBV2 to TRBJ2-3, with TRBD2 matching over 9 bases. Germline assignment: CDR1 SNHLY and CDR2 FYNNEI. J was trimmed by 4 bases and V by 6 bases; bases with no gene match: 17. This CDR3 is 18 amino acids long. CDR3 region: CASRPRSGRGGAADTQYF. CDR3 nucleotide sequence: TGTGCCAGCAGACCCCGTAGCGGGCGGGGGGGGGCCGCAGATACGCAGTATTTT.

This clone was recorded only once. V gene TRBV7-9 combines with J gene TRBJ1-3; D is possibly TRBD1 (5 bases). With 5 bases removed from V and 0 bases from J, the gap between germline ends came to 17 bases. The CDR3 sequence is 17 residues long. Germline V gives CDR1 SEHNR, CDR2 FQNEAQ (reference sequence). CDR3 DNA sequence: TGTGCCAGCAGCCCCCTCCGGGAGGGACCCTCTGGAAACACCATATATTTT. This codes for CASSPLREGPSGNTIYF.

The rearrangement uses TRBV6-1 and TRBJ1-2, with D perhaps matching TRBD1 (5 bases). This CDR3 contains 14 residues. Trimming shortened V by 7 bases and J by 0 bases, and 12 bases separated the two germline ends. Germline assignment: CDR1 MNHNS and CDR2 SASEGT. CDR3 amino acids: CASNLRTTNYGYTF. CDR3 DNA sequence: TGTGCCAGCAACCTTCGGACAACTAACTATGGCTACACCTTC.

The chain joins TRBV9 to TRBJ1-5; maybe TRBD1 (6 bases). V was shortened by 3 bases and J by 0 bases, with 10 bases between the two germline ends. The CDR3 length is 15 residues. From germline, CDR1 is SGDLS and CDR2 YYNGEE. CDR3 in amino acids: CASSATGNSNQPQHF. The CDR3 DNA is TGTGCCAGCAGCGCTACAGGGAATAGCAATCAGCCCCAGCATTTT.

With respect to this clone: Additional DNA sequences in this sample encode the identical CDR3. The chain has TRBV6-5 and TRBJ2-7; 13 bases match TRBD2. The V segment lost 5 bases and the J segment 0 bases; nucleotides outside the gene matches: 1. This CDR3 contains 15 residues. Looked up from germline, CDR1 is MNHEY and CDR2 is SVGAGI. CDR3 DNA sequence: TGTGCCAGCAGTAGGACTAGCGGGAGCTCCTACGAGCAGTACTTC. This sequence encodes CASSRTSGSSYEQYF.

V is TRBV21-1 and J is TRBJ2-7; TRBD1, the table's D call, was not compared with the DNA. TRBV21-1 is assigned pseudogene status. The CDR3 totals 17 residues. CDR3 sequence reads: CASAGRQGMGPTYEQYF. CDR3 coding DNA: TGTGCCAGCGCTGGGAGACAGGGAATGGGGCCAACCTACGAGCAGTACTTC.

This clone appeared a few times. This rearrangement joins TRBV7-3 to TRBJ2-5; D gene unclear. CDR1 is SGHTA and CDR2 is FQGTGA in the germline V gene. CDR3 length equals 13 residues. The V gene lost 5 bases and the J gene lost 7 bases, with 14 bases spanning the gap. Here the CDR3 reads CASSPGTPGTQYF. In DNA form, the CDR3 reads TGTGCCAGCAGCCCAGGAACTCCTGGGACCCAGTACTTC.

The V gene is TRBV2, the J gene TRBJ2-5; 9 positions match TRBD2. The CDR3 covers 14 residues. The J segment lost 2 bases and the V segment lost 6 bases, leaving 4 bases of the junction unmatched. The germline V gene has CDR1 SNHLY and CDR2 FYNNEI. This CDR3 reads CASSGLARQETQYF. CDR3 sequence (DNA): TGTGCCAGCAGCGGACTAGCGAGACAAGAGACCCAGTACTTC.

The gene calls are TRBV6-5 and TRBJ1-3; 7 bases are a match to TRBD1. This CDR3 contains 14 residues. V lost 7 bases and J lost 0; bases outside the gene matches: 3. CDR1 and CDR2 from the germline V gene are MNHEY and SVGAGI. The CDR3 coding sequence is TGTGCCAGCAAGAGGGGGCTCTCTGGAAACACCATATATTTT. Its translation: CASKRGLSGNTIYF.

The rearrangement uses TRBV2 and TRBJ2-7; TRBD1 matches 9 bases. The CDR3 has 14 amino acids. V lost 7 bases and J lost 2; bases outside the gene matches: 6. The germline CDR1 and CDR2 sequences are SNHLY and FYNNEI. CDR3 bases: TGTGCCAGCAACCCGGGACAGGGAGCCTACGAGCAGTACTTC. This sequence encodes CASNPGQGAYEQYF.